The entry below describes one T cell receptor (beta chain). The data are from a study of blood T cell repertoires in COVID-19. Study-level information: The United States, Italy and Spain provided the acute and convalescent COVID-19 samples. T cells, B-cell-depleted T cells, or PBMCs supplied cDNA or gDNA.

V gave up 2 bases and J gave up 3 bases; unmatched junction bases: 7. The CDR3 runs 16 residues. The germline V gene encodes CDR1 MNHEY and CDR2 SVGEGT. Sequencing was performed with immunoSEQ multiplex PCR; in TCRdb, only in-frame clones are kept and a portion is missing. The sample gives fewer than 200,000 clones, roughly 76% of which show up once; more than 10% is in the top ten. The J gene is TRBJ1-5, the V gene TRBV6-2 or TRBV6-3, with TRBD1 matching 7 bases. The source is a woman of 80 years or more with COVID-19, enrolled during active disease. The sample was peripheral blood. The CDR3 protein is CASSYIRGAINQPQHF. DNA of the CDR3: TGTGCCAGCAGTTACATCAGGGGGGCAATCAATCAGCCCCAGCATTTT.